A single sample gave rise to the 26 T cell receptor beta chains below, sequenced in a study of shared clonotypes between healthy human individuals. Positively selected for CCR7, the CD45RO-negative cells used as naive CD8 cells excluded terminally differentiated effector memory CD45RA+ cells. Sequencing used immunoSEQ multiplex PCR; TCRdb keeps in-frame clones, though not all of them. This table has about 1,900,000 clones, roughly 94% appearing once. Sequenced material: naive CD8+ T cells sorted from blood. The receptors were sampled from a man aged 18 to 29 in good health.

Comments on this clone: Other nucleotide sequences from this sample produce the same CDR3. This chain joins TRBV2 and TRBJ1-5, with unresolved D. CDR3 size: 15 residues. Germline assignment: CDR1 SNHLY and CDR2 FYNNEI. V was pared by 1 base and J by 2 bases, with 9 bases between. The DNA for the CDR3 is TGTGCCAGCAGTGAAGAGGGTAGGGGCAATCAGCCCCAGCATTTT. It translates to CASSEEGRGNQPQHF.

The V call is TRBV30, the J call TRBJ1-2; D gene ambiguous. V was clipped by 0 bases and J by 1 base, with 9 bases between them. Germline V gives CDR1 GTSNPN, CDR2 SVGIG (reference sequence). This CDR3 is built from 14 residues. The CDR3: CAWSVVGHNYGYTF. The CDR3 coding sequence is TGTGCCTGGAGTGTAGTAGGGCATAACTATGGCTACACCTTC.

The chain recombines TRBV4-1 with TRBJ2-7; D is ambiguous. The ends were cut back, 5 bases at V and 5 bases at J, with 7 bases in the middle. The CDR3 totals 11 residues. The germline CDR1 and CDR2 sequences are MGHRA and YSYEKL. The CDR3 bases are TGCGCCAGCAGCTGGAACAACGAGCAGTACTTC. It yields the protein CASSWNNEQYF.

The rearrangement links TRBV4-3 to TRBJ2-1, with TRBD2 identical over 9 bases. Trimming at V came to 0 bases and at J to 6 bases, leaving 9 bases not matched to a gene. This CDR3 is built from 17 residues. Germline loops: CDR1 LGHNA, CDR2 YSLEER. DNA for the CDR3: TGCGCCAGCAGCCAAGAGAATGGCGGGAGGGTGGGCAATGAGCAGTTCTTC. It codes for CASSQENGGRVGNEQFF.

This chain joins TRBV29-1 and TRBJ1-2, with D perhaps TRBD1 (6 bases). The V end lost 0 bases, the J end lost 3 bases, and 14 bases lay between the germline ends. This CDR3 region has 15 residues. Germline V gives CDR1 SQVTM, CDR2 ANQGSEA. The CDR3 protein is CSVEDPGHADYGYTF. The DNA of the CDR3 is TGCAGCGTTGAAGATCCGGGACACGCGGACTATGGCTACACCTTC.

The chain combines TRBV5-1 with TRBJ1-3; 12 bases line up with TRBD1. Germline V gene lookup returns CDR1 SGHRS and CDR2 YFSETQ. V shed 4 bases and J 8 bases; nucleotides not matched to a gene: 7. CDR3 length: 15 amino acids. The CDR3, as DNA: TGCGCCAGCAGCGCCGGGACAGGGGGCTTCGACACCATATATTTT. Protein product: CASSAGTGGFDTIYF. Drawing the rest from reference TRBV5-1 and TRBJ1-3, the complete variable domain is KAGVTQTPRYLIKTRGQQVTLSCSPISGHRSVSWYQQTPGQGLQFLFEYFSETQRNKGNFPGRFSGRQFSNSRSEMNVSTLELGDSALYLCASSAGTGGFDTIYFGEGSWLTVV.

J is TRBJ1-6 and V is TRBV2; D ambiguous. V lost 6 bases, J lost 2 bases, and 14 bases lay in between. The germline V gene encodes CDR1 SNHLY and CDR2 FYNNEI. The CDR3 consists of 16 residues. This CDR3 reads CASSDNPWTYNSPLHF. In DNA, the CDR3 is TGTGCCAGCAGCGACAATCCCTGGACCTATAATTCACCCCTCCACTTT.

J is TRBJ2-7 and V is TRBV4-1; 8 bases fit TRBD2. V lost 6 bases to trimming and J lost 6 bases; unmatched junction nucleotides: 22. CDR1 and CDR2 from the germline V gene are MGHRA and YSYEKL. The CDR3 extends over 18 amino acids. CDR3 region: CASSPSGSGNAESGEQYF. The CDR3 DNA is TGCGCCAGCAGTCCCAGCGGGAGCGGGAATGCTGAGTCGGGCGAGCAGTACTTC.

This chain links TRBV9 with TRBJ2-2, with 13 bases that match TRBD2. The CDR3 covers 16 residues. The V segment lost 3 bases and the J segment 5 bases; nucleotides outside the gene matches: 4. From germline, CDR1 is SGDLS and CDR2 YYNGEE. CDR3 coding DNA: TGTGCCAGCAGCGAAAGGGGACTAGCGGGGACCGGGGAGCTGTTTTTT. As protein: CASSERGLAGTGELFF.

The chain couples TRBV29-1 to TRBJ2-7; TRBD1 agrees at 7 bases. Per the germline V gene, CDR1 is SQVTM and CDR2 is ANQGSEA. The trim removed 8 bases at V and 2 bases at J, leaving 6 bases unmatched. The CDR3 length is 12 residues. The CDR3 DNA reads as TGCAGCTTTAGGGGGCTGACCTACGAGCAGTACTTC. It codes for CSFRGLTYEQYF.

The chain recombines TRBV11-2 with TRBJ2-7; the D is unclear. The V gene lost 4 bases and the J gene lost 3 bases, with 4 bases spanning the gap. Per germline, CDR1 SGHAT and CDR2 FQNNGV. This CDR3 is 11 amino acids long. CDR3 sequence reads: CASSYNYEQYF. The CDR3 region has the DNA TGTGCCAGCAGCTACAACTACGAGCAGTACTTC.

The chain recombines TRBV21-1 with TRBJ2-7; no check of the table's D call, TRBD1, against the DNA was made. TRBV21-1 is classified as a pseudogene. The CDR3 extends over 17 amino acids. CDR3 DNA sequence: TGTGCCAGCACCTGGAGAAGACAGGGTGACAGGAACTACGAGCAGTACTTC. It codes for CASTWRRQGDRNYEQYF.

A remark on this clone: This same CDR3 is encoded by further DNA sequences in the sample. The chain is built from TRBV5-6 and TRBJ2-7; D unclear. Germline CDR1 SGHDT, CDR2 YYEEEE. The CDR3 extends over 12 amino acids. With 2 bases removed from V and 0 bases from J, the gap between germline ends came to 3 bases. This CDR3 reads CASSFSSYEQYF. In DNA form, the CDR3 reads TGTGCCAGCAGCTTTAGCTCCTACGAGCAGTACTTC.

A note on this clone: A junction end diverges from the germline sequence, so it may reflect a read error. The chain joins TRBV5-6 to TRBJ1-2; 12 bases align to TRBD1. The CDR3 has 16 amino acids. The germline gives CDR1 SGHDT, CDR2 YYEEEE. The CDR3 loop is CASTLGQGAVGNGYTF. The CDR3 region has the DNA TGTGCCAGCACCTTGGGACAGGGGGCCGTCGGGAATGGCTACACCTTC.

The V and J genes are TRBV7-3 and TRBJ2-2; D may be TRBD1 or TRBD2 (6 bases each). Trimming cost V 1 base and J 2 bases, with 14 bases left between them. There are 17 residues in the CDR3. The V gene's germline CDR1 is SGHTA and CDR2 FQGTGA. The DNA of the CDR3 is TGTGCCAGCAGCTTAAACGGACGGGGGCGAAACACCGGGGAGCTGTTTTTT. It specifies CASSLNGRGRNTGELFF.

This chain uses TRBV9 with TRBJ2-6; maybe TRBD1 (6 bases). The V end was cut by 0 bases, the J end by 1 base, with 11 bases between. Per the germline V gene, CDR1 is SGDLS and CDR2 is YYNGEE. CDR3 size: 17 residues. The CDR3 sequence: CASSVDRAPSGANVLTF. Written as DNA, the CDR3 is TGTGCCAGCAGCGTAGACAGGGCCCCATCTGGGGCCAACGTCCTGACTTTC. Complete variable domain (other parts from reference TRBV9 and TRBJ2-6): DSGVTQTPKHLITATGQRVTLRCSPRSGDLSVYWYQQSLDQGLQFLIQYYNGEERAKGNILERFSAQQFPDLHSELNLSSLELGDSALYFCASSVDRAPSGANVLTFGAGSRLTVL.

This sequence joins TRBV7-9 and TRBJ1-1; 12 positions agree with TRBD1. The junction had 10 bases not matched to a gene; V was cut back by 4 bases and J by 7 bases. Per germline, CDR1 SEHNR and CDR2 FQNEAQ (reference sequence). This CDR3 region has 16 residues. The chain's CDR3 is CASSWIFGTGGDEAFF. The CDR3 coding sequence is TGTGCCAGCAGCTGGATCTTTGGGACAGGGGGCGATGAAGCTTTCTTT.

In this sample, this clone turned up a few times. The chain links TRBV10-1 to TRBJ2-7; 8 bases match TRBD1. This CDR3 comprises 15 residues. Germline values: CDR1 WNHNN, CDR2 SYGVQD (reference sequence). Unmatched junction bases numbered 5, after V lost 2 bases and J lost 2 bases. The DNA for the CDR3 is TGCGCCAGCAGTGAGGGACAGGGACAGACCTACGAGCAGTACTTC. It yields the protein CASSEGQGQTYEQYF.

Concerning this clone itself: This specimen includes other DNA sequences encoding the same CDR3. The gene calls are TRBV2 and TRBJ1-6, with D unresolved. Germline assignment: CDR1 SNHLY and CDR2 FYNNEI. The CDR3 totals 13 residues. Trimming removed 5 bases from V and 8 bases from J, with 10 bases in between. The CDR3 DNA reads TGTGCCAGCAGTCGTGACGGGGATTCACCCCTCCACTTT. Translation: CASSRDGDSPLHF.

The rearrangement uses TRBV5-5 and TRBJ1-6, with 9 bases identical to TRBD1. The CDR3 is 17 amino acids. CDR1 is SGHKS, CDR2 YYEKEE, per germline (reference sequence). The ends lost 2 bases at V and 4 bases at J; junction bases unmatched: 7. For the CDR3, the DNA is TGTGCCAGCAGCTTCACAGGGGGCGGAAAGTATAATTCACCCCTCCACTTT. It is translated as CASSFTGGGKYNSPLHF.

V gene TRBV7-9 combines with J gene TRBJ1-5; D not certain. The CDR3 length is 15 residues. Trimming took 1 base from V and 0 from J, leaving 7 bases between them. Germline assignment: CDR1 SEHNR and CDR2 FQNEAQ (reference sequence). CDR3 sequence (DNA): TGTGCCAGCAGCTTAGACACCGATAGCAATCAGCCCCAGCATTTT. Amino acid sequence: CASSLDTDSNQPQHF.

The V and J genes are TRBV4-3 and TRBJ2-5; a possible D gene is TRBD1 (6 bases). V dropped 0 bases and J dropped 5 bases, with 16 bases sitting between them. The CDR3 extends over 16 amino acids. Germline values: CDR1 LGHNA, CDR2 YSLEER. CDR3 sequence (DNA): TGCGCCAGCAGCCAAGACCCAGGGGAAGCTTGGGAGACCCAGTACTTC. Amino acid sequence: CASSQDPGEAWETQYF.

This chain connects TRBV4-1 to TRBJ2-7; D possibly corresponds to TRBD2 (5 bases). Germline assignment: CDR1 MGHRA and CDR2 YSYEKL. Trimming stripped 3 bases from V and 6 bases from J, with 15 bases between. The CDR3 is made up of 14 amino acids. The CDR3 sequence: CASSHSTRVGEQYF. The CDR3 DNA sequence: TGCGCCAGCAGCCACTCAACTAGGGTGGGCGAGCAGTACTTC.

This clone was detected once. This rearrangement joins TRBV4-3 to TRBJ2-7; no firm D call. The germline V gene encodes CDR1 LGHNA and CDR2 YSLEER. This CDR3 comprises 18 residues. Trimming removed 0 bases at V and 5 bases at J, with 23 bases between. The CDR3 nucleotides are TGCGCCAGCAGCCAAGATCCGGATAGGGCACGGAGTACCCACGAGCAGTACTTC. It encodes CASSQDPDRARSTHEQYF.

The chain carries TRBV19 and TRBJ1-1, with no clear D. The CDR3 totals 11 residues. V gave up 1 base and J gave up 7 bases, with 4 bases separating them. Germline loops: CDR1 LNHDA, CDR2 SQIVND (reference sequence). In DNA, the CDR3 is TGTGCCAGTAGTATAGGCTATGAAGCTTTCTTT. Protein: CASSIGYEAFF.

CDR3 region: CASSSGSIVQGISGNTIYF. The CDR3 DNA is TGTGCCAGCAGTTCCGGCAGCATAGTACAGGGGATCTCTGGAAACACCATATATTTT. This rearrangement joins TRBV28 to TRBJ1-3; 7 nucleotides line up with TRBD1. The length of the CDR3 is 19 residues. V lost 4 bases, J lost 0 bases, and 15 bases stayed unmatched. Germline V gene sequence: CDR1 MDHEN, CDR2 SYDVKM.